This TCR beta chain appears in the sequencing data of a study of CD8+ T cells in alopecia areata. The study's findings and limits: Sequenced scalp T cells also include alphabeta T cells resident in normal skin. Uncertainty about whether baseline CD8+ expansion is linked to response remains, with one nonresponder.

Germline-derived CDR1 and CDR2 are MGHDK and SYGVNS. The CDR3 has 13 amino acids. V shed 1 base and J shed 1 base, with 4 bases lying between them. RNA, once extracted, was reverse transcribed into cDNA for use as the sequencing template. Clones were sequenced by immunoSEQ multiplex PCR, and TCRdb holds only the in-frame ones, with some missing. The top ten hold 16% of the sample, which has 180,000 or so clones, 50% to 75% seen once. Sample treatment: oral pan-JAK inhibitor, 5-10 mg twice daily. Concerning this clone itself: Its antigen is undetermined.

This clonotype was obtained from a human donor with alopecia areata. Here the sequenced sample was CD4+ T cells sorted from blood, taken at approximately week 60, from a patient treated with tofacitinib. This sequence joins TRBV25-1 and TRBJ1-1; D is ambiguous. The CDR3 reads CASSEWPNTEAFF. CDR3 DNA: TGTGCCAGCAGTGAATGGCCGAACACTGAAGCTTTCTTT. The full variable domain, its missing parts supplied by reference TRBV25-1 and TRBJ1-1, is EADIYQTPRYLVIGTGKKITLECSQTMGHDKMYWYQQDPGMELHLIHYSYGVNSTEKGDLSSESTVSRIRTEHFPLTLESARPSHTSQYLCASSEWPNTEAFFGQGTRLTVV.